Below are 2 T cell receptor beta chains sequenced from a single sample in a study of blood T cell repertoires in COVID-19. Here immunoSEQ multiplex PCR was the method, and the copy in TCRdb shows in-frame clones only, minus some. The table has about 480,000 clones, around 89% seen once. The specimen was peripheral blood. The receptor set was obtained from a woman in her twenties or thirties with acute or convalescent COVID-19.

This clone was seen only a few times. The CDR3 sequence is CASSAGPQGSPQVTGELFF. CDR3 coding DNA: TGTGCCAGCAGCGCGGGCCCTCAGGGGTCTCCCCAAGTAACCGGGGAGCTGTTTTTT. The genes are TRBV9 and TRBJ2-2, with a possible D match to TRBD1 (6 bases). The CDR3 runs 19 residues. Trimming stripped 3 bases from V and 5 bases from J, with 26 bases between. Germline V gives CDR1 SGDLS, CDR2 YYNGEE.

This sequence joins TRBV27 and TRBJ2-7, with TRBD1 identical over 8 bases. V shed 0 bases and J 3 bases; nucleotides not matched to a gene: 4. Germline V gene sequence: CDR1 MNHEY, CDR2 SMNVEV (reference sequence). The CDR3 extends over 15 amino acids. CDR3 sequence (DNA): TGTGCCAGCAGTTTATCAGGGACAGGAGACTACGAGCAGTACTTC. It codes for CASSLSGTGDYEQYF.